Presented here are 8 T cell receptor beta chains from one specimen sequenced in a study of T cells after yellow fever vaccination. TCRdb redid the calling of the 5' RACE reads with MiXCR, one entry per CDR3 protein. In the table there are 400,000 to 450,000 distinct CDR3 sequences, 15% to 20% of which are singletons. Specimen: PBMCs, collected before the yellow fever booster vaccination. These TCRs come from a man in his late teens or twenties who received the YFV17D yellow fever vaccine.

This clonotype was seen a few times. The chain uses TRBV5-1 and TRBJ1-3; possible D gene TRBD1, 5 bases. The CDR3 loop spans 15 amino acids. The germline gives CDR1 SGHRS, CDR2 YFSETQ. V was cut by 2 bases and J by 0 bases, with 9 bases left in between. As DNA, the CDR3 is TGCGCCAGCAGCTTCGACAGCCTCTCTGGAAACACCATATATTTT. This gives the protein CASSFDSLSGNTIYF.

The table lists this clonotype with many counts. The chain has TRBV7-2 and TRBJ2-5, with D possibly matching TRBD1 (5 bases). V lost 7 bases and J lost 5, with 17 bases in between. The CDR3 totals 14 residues. CDR1 and CDR2 (germline): SGHTA, FQGNSA. This CDR3 reads CASTPRWAGETQYF. CDR3 DNA sequence: TGTGCCAGCACCCCTCGGTGGGCAGGGGAGACCCAGTACTTC.

This clonotype was seen only a few times. This chain uses TRBV12-3 or TRBV12-4 with TRBJ2-3; TRBD2 matches 7 bases. The CDR3 is 14 residues long. Trimming removed 2 bases from V and 5 bases from J; junction bases left unmatched: 4. The CDR3 reads CASSLRRGLDTQYF. The CDR3 region has the DNA TGTGCCAGCAGTTTACGGCGGGGGTTAGATACGCAGTATTTT.

This clonotype was seen a handful of times. CDR3 coding DNA: TGTGCCAGCAGACGCTGGCAGGGCGCAACTTTCTTT. Amino acid sequence: CASRRWQGATFF. This chain connects TRBV6-5 to TRBJ1-1; D perhaps matches TRBD1 (5 bases). Germline CDR1 and CDR2: MNHEY and SVGAGI. This CDR3 region has 12 residues. The V end was cut by 6 bases, the J end by 12 bases, with 17 bases between.

The rearrangement uses TRBV11-2 and TRBJ2-1, with TRBD2 identical over 15 bases. The CDR3 extends over 14 amino acids. Germline CDR1 and CDR2: SGHAT and FQNNGV. V gave up 5 bases and J gave up 9 bases; unmatched junction bases: 2. CDR3 residues: CASSRTSGGAEQFF. The CDR3 nucleotides are TGTGCCAGCAGCAGGACTAGCGGGGGGGCTGAGCAGTTCTTC.

This chain uses TRBV5-1 with TRBJ2-3; D unclear. The CDR3 totals 15 residues. Germline CDR1 is SGHRS and CDR2 is YFSETQ. The V end was cut by 4 bases, the J end by 0 bases, with 12 bases between. DNA for the CDR3: TGCGCCAGCAGCCCCCAGCCCTCTAGCACAGATACGCAGTATTTT. Protein: CASSPQPSSTDTQYF.

The chain joins TRBV6-5 to TRBJ2-7; D tentatively fits TRBD1 or TRBD2 (5 bases each). CDR1 and CDR2 from the germline V gene are MNHEY and SVGAGI. V shed 6 bases and J shed 9 bases, with 24 bases lying between them. The CDR3 is made up of 15 amino acids. CDR3 coding DNA: TGTGCCAGCAGCCCACCGACCGGGACCCCGCGAAGGCAGTACTTC. Its translation is CASSPPTGTPRRQYF.

This clonotype was seen more than once but under ten times. The CDR3 here is CASRSPGQTYEQYF. The CDR3 coding sequence is TGTGCCAGCAGGTCCCCGGGACAGACCTACGAGCAGTACTTC. The gene calls are TRBV6-5 and TRBJ2-7, with 7 bases matching TRBD1. V lost 6 bases to trimming and J lost 2 bases; unmatched junction nucleotides: 7. This CDR3 region has 14 residues. CDR1 MNHEY and CDR2 SVGAGI come from the germline V gene.